These 13 T cell receptor beta chains share one sample of origin, sequenced in a study of blood T cell repertoires in COVID-19. The assay was immunoSEQ multiplex PCR, and TCRdb's table has in-frame clones only and misses some. The sample records 200,000 to 250,000 clones, 65% to 90% being singletons. The sample consisted of PBMCs or T cells enriched from blood (not recorded which). These receptors were collected from a woman between 40 and 55 years old with acute COVID-19.

The rearrangement links TRBV19 to TRBJ1-6; tentatively, D is TRBD1 (6 bases). The germline CDR1 and CDR2 sequences are LNHDA and SQIVND (reference sequence). The CDR3 loop spans 14 amino acids. V was cut by 6 bases and J by 6 bases, with 12 bases left in between. CDR3 protein: CASRMTGSNSPLHF. CDR3 nucleotide sequence: TGTGCCAGTAGGATGACAGGCTCTAATTCACCCCTCCACTTT.

This clone was found once. CDR3 sequence (DNA): TGTGCCAGCTCACCACTCCCACCAAAGACAGGGATGGGGAACTATGGCTACACCTTC. This encodes CASSPLPPKTGMGNYGYTF. V is TRBV18 and J is TRBJ1-2; 7 bases fit TRBD1. V was pared by 1 base and J by 2 bases, with 16 bases of the junction left unmatched. CDR1 and CDR2 from the germline V gene are KGHSH and LQKENI. The CDR3 extends over 19 amino acids.

The J gene is TRBJ2-3, the V gene TRBV7-8; a possible D gene is TRBD2 (6 bases). CDR1 and CDR2 (germline): SGHVS, FQNEAQ. The CDR3 is 15 amino acids. V was cut by 1 base and J by 2 bases, with 10 bases left in between. The CDR3 loop reads CASSLGTTPTDTQYF. The CDR3 DNA follows: TGTGCCAGCAGCTTAGGGACTACACCCACAGATACGCAGTATTTT. Using reference TRBV7-8 and TRBJ2-3 for the parts outside the CDR3, the full variable domain is GAGVSQSPRYKVAKRGQDVALRCDPISGHVSLFWYQQALGQGPEFLTYFQNEAQLDKSGLPSDRFFAERPEGSVSTLKIQRTQQEDSAVYLCASSLGTTPTDTQYFGPGTRLTVL.

V is TRBV11-2 and J is TRBJ1-5; 7 positions agree with TRBD1. Germline CDR1 is SGHAT and CDR2 is FQNNGV. Germline trimming cut 3 bases from V and 5 bases from J; bases unmatched to any gene: 4. The CDR3 spans 14 residues. The CDR3 coding sequence is TGTGCCAGCAGCTTGAGGACAGGTTATCAGCCCCAGCATTTT. Protein sequence: CASSLRTGYQPQHF.

The rearrangement links TRBV12-3 or TRBV12-4 to TRBJ1-5, with D hard to call. V gave up 5 bases and J gave up 3 bases, with 5 bases separating them. The CDR3 consists of 12 residues. CDR3 nucleotide sequence: TGTGCCAGCAGTCTCTACAATCAGCCCCAGCATTTT. It yields the protein CASSLYNQPQHF.

V and J are TRBV28 and TRBJ1-3, with 7 bases identical to TRBD1. V lost 8 bases and J lost 0; bases outside the gene matches: 10. The CDR3 length is 16 residues. Per the germline V gene, CDR1 is MDHEN and CDR2 is SYDVKM. The CDR3 is CASGSHGTDSGNTIYF. The CDR3 region has the DNA TGTGCCAGCGGATCCCATGGGACAGACTCTGGAAACACCATATATTTT.

The rearrangement uses TRBV19 and TRBJ2-5; tentatively, D is TRBD2 (5 bases). CDR3 length: 12 amino acids. Germline V lookup: CDR1 LNHDA, CDR2 SQIVND (reference sequence). Trimming took off 1 base at V and 8 bases at J, with 8 bases between the two ends. As DNA, the CDR3 is TGTGCCAGTAGTATAGCCCCGGGAACCCAGTACTTC. Translated, it gives CASSIAPGTQYF.

The gene calls are TRBV5-4 and TRBJ2-1; TRBD1 matches 9 bases. The germline gives CDR1 SGHNT, CDR2 YYREEE (reference sequence). The V segment lost 1 base and the J segment 0 bases; nucleotides outside the gene matches: 8. This CDR3 region has 18 residues. In nucleotides, the CDR3 is TGTGCCAGCAGCTTGTACAGGGGGCATTCGAGCTCCTACAATGAGCAGTTCTTC. Translation: CASSLYRGHSSSYNEQFF.

The sample holds a few counts of this clone. The chain combines TRBV27 with TRBJ2-1; 9 bases are a match to TRBD2. After removal of 7 bases from V and 8 bases from J, the junction contained 3 bases not matched to a gene. This CDR3 is 12 amino acids long. The germline V gene encodes CDR1 MNHEY and CDR2 SMNVEV (reference sequence). The CDR3 here is CASISGSDEQFF. CDR3 DNA sequence: TGTGCCAGCATTAGCGGGAGTGATGAGCAGTTCTTC.

A single count supports this clone. Other DNA sequences within the sample encode an identical CDR3. The chain couples TRBV7-2 to TRBJ2-1; 7 nucleotides match TRBD1. V shed 3 bases and J 7 bases; nucleotides not matched to a gene: 3. The CDR3 consists of 13 residues. Germline CDR1 reads SGHTA; CDR2 reads FQGNSA. The CDR3 reads CASSFDRVNEQFF. The CDR3 bases are TGTGCCAGCAGCTTTGACAGGGTTAATGAGCAGTTCTTC.

CDR3 sequence: CASSYSKDSYEQYF. CDR3 coding DNA: TGTGCCAGCAGTTACTCGAAGGACAGCTACGAGCAGTACTTC. The chain recombines TRBV6-5 with TRBJ2-7, with D possibly being TRBD1 (6 bases). This CDR3 region has 14 residues. Germline CDR1 is MNHEY and CDR2 is SVGAGI. Deletions cut 0 bases from V and 3 bases from J, with 9 bases between.

The V gene is TRBV5-5, the J gene TRBJ1-1, with D unclear. Germline V gene sequence: CDR1 SGHKS, CDR2 YYEKEE (reference sequence). V dropped 4 bases and J dropped 4 bases, with 14 bases sitting between them. The CDR3 loop spans 14 amino acids. The CDR3 is CASSPGPPTTEAFF. CDR3 coding DNA: TGTGCCAGCAGCCCCGGTCCCCCAACCACTGAAGCTTTCTTT.

The J gene is TRBJ1-6, the V gene TRBV7-2; TRBD1 might be the D (5 bases). CDR3 length: 15 residues. The V gene lost 1 base and the J gene lost 4 bases, with 8 bases spanning the gap. Per the germline V gene, CDR1 is SGHTA and CDR2 is FQGNSA. The CDR3: CASSLGGSYNSPLHF. CDR3 bases: TGTGCCAGCAGCTTAGGGGGCTCATATAATTCACCCCTCCACTTT.